These 6 T cell receptor beta chains were sequenced from one sample in a study of T cell responses to AZD1222 COVID-19 vaccine. The data were produced by immunoSEQ multiplex PCR, yet TCRdb's version contains in-frame clones alone and is incomplete. The sample lists around 130,000 clones; over 75% were seen once. This specimen consisted of peripheral blood, obtained on day 0 of AZD1222 vaccination. These receptors were taken from an adult in good health.

This chain connects TRBV7-8 to TRBJ1-4; D is unclear. The V end was cut by 5 bases, the J end by 11 bases, with 12 bases between. This CDR3 region has 12 residues. Germline V gene data show CDR1 as SGHVS and CDR2 as FQNEAQ. The CDR3 DNA reads TGTGCCAGCAGCCCTCAGTCTGGGAAACTGTTTTTT. It is translated as CASSPQSGKLFF.

The V gene is TRBV13, the J gene TRBJ2-1; 8 bases align to TRBD1. The CDR3 is made up of 15 amino acids. Unmatched junction bases numbered 4, after V lost 1 base and J lost 5 bases. CDR1 is PRHDT and CDR2 is FYEKMQ in the germline V gene (reference sequence). CDR3 protein: CASSLEGQADNEQFF. The CDR3 DNA is TGTGCCAGCAGCTTAGAGGGACAGGCTGACAATGAGCAGTTCTTC. The variable domain in full, completed from reference TRBV13 and TRBJ2-1, reads AAGVIQSPRHLIKEKRETATLKCYPIPRHDTVYWYQQGPGQDPQFLISFYEKMQSDKGSIPDRFSAQQFSDYHSELNMSSLELGDSALYFCASSLEGQADNEQFFGPGTRLTVL.

The chain carries TRBV4-1 and TRBJ2-6; D is ambiguous. The CDR3 runs 14 residues. CDR1 and CDR2 (germline): MGHRA, YSYEKL. Trimming stripped 3 bases from V and 6 bases from J, with 9 bases between. The CDR3 region has the DNA TGCGCCAGCAGCCAGGTGCGAATGGCCAACGTCCTGACTTTC. It is translated as CASSQVRMANVLTF.

V usage is TRBV5-1 and J usage is TRBJ1-2; 8 nucleotides line up with TRBD1. V trimming: 4 bases; J trimming: 8 bases; junction bases outside the gene matches: 13. CDR3 length: 15 residues. Looked up from germline, CDR1 is SGHRS and CDR2 is YFSETQ. This chain's CDR3 is CASSGDRTRAGGYTF. The CDR3, as DNA: TGCGCCAGCAGCGGGGACAGGACAAGAGCGGGGGGCTACACCTTC. Based on the CDR3 plus reference TRBV5-1 and TRBJ1-2, the full variable domain is KAGVTQTPRYLIKTRGQQVTLSCSPISGHRSVSWYQQTPGQGLQFLFEYFSETQRNKGNFPGRFSGRQFSNSRSEMNVSTLELGDSALYLCASSGDRTRAGGYTFGSGTRLTVV.

The gene calls are TRBV19 and TRBJ2-7; 9 bases fit TRBD2. With V trimmed by 5 bases and J by 6 bases, 11 bases remained unmatched. The CDR3 sequence is 15 residues long. CDR1 and CDR2 from the germline V gene are LNHDA and SQIVND (reference sequence). CDR3 sequence reads: CASSPLAGVTLEQYF. The CDR3 DNA follows: TGTGCCAGTAGTCCTTTAGCGGGAGTCACGCTCGAGCAGTACTTC.

The chain carries TRBV6-5 and TRBJ1-1; D gene uncertain. V was trimmed by 0 bases and J by 7 bases, leaving 15 bases between them. CDR1 is MNHEY and CDR2 is SVGAGI in the germline V gene. The CDR3 loop spans 15 amino acids. The CDR3, as DNA: TGTGCCAGCAGTTACTCGACCTCGGGGTTTAGTGAAGCTTTCTTT. This encodes CASSYSTSGFSEAFF.